Only a few counts were recorded for the clone carrying this T cell receptor (beta chain). No antigen is known for it. Profiling of TCR beta VDJ combinations and CDR3 sequences used genomic DNA as template. TCRdb itself ran the reads through MiXCR, one entry per CDR3 protein. The sample contains about 110,000 distinct CDR3 sequences, less than 65% of which appear only once. The entry originates in a study of CD8+CD57+ T cells in acquired aplastic anemia. Study context: Sorted CD4+ and CD8+ cells gave a mean 3.2 ug DNA, range 0.2 to 27.4 ug. There were approximately 9.9 million reads, on average, for CD4+ cells from healthy donors. Study results and limitations: Shared by patients and controls, 25 to 30 CD8+ CDR3s were abundant in patients. Controls and patients did not differ significantly in CD8+ Simpson's diversity.

CDR1 WSHSY and CDR2 SAAADI come from the germline V gene. V gave up 6 bases and J gave up 8 bases, with 13 bases separating them. The CDR3 is 12 amino acids. The sequenced sample consisted of sorted CD4+, CD8+, or CD8+CD57+ T cells (not recorded which) from PBMCs. The rearrangement joins TRBV10-2 to TRBJ1-2; D possibly corresponds to TRBD1 (6 bases). The receptor's source is a human donor in good health, serving as a control. The CDR3 DNA follows: TGCGCCAGCAGCACGGACAGTTACGGCTACACCTTC. It is translated as CASSTDSYGYTF.